Below, one T cell receptor (beta chain) is given with its context. Antigen specificity is unknown. V was shortened by 0 bases and J by 1 base, with 15 bases between the two germline ends. The germline CDR1 and CDR2 sequences are LGHNA and YNFKEQ. This CDR3 is built from 18 residues. Measured with immunoSEQ multiplex PCR; TCRdb has only the in-frame clones, and not every one. Of more than 95,000 clones in the sample, about 92% were seen once. The data originate from a study of T cell responses to AZD1222 COVID-19 vaccine. Study overall: Doses given second, at about 4 or about 12 weeks, were pooled. Whole-study findings and limits: At baseline, just five to seven AZD1222 recipients tested seropositive. Donors in the cohort were predominantly white British and more often female, and clonal diversity was possibly underestimated.

Sequencing used peripheral blood, obtained on day 0 of AZD1222 vaccination. The chain couples TRBV4-2 to TRBJ2-2; D perhaps matches TRBD2 (5 bases). The sequence was obtained from an adult in good health. CDR3 amino acids: CASSQEPQRLLNTGELFF. The CDR3 nucleotides read TGTGCCAGCAGCCAAGAACCACAAAGACTATTGAACACCGGGGAGCTGTTTTTT.